Listed below are T cell receptor beta chains from one sample, sequenced in a study of blood T cell repertoires in COVID-19. Clones were read by immunoSEQ multiplex PCR, and TCRdb kept only the in-frame ones, dropping some. The sample lists about 360,000 clones; around 84% were seen once. Sequencing was performed on peripheral blood. Receptors were obtained from a human donor with acute or convalescent COVID-19. The donor label of this sample is uncertain. Each CDR3 is given with its conserved first and last residue. The order of the fields is J gene, clone size, D gene, V gene, CDR3 DNA, CDR3 protein. A D gene is named only where the DNA matches it firmly. Size is stated for part of the rows, as once, few or many counts, or as a class when the clone is expanded.

TRBJ2-3 | - | TRBD2 | TRBV2 | TGTGCCAGCAGTGAAGTGCGGGGGGGCCTCTTCGACACAGATACGCAGTATTTT | CASSEVRGGLFDTDTQYF
TRBJ2-5 | - | TRBD1 | TRBV5-5 | TGTGCCAGCAGTCGACAGGGGAAAGAGACCCAGTACTTC | CASSRQGKETQYF
TRBJ1-1 | - | TRBD1 | TRBV5-1 | TGCGCCAGCAGCACCGACAGGGGTGGCACTGAAGCTTTCTTT | CASSTDRGGTEAFF
TRBJ1-2 | once | - | TRBV7-8 | TGTGCCAGCAGCCCAAGTGCCAGGGAAGGGGGCTACACCTTC | CASSPSAREGGYTF
TRBJ1-1 | - | TRBD1 | TRBV28 | TGTGCCAGCAGTTTGGGGGCAGGGGGGTCCATGAACACTGAAGCTTTCTTT | CASSLGAGGSMNTEAFF
TRBJ2-5 | - | TRBD2 | TRBV28 | TGTGCCAGCAGTTGGACTAGCGGGGGCCTCGGGGAGACCCAGTACTTC | CASSWTSGGLGETQYF
TRBJ1-1 | - | - | TRBV2 | TGTGCCAGCAGTGTTCAGGGGATCGTCACTGAAGCTTTCTTT | CASSVQGIVTEAFF
TRBJ1-5 | - | TRBD1 | TRBV27 | TGTGCCAGCAGCCCCAGGGGGCGGGATCAGCCCCAGCATTTT | CASSPRGRDQPQHF
TRBJ2-7 | few | - | TRBV11-2 | TGTGCCAGCAGCTTAACAGACAGATCTTATTACGAGCAGTACTTC | CASSLTDRSYYEQYF
TRBJ1-3 | - | - | TRBV3-1/TRBV3-2 | TGTGCCAGCAGCCATTTAATGGGAGCCTCTGGAAACACCATATATTTT | CASSHLMGASGNTIYF
TRBJ1-6 | - | - | TRBV6-1 | TGTGCCAGCAGTGAAGGCGGGAGCTCCTATAATTCACCCCTCCACTTT | CASSEGGSSYNSPLHF
TRBJ1-5 | - | TRBD1 | TRBV6-2/TRBV6-3 | TGTGCCAGCAGCGGACAGGGGGCACATAGGCCCCAGCATTTT | CASSGQGAHRPQHF
TRBJ1-4 | - | - | TRBV11-2 | TGTGCCAGCAGCTTATTCGGAAGCGGCTCTAATGAAAAACTGTTTTTT | CASSLFGSGSNEKLFF
TRBJ1-3 | - | - | TRBV4-2 | TGTGCCAGCAGCCCCAGGCTGGGACACACCAGATGGGGCTCTGGAAACACCATATATTTT | CASSPRLGHTRWGSGNTIYF
TRBJ1-2 | - | - | TRBV29-1 | TGCAGCGTTGAAAAACAGGGTTGGGGTAACTATGGCTACACCTTC | CSVEKQGWGNYGYTF
TRBJ1-2 | - | - | TRBV3-1/TRBV3-2 | TGTGCCAGCAGCCAAGCGGAGGGCTACACCTTC | CASSQAEGYTF